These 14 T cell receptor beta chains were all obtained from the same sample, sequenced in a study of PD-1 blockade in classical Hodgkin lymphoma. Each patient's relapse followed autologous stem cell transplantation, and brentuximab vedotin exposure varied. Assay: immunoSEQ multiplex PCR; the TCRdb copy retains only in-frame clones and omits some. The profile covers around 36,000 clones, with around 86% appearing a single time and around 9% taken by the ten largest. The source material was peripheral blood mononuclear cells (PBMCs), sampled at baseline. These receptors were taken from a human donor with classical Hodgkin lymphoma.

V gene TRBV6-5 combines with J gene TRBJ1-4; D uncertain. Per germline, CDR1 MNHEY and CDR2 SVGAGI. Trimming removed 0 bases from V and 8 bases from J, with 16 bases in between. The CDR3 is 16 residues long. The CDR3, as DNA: TGTGCCAGCAGTTACTCGCCTTCAGGAAGAGGAGAAAAACTGTTTTTT. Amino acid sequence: CASSYSPSGRGEKLFF.

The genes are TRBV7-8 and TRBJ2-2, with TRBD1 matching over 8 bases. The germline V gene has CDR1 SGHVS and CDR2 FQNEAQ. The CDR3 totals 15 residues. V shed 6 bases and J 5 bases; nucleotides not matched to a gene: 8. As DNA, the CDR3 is TGTGCCAGCAGACTCGGACAGGGAAGTACCGGGGAGCTGTTTTTT. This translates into CASRLGQGSTGELFF.

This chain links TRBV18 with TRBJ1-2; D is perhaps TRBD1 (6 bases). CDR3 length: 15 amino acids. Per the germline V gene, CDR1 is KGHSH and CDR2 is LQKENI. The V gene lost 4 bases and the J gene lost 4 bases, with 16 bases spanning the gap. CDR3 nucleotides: TGTGCCAGCTCACAAGCTGGACAGCCATCCTATGGCTACACCTTC. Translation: CASSQAGQPSYGYTF.

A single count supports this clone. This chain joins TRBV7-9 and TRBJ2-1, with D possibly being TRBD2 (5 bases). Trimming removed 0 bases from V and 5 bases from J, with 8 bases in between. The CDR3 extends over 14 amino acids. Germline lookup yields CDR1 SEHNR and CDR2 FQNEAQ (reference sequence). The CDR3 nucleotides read TGTGCCAGCAGCTTAGCTAGCGCGAACAATGAGCAGTTCTTC. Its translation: CASSLASANNEQFF.

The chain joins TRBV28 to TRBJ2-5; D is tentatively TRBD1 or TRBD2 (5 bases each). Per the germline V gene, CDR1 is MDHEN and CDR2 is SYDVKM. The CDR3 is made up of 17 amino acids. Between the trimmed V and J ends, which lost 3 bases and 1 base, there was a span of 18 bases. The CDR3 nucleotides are TGTGCCAGCAGTTTGGCAAGGACGGGGCCTCTCCAAGAGACCCAGTACTTC. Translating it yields CASSLARTGPLQETQYF.

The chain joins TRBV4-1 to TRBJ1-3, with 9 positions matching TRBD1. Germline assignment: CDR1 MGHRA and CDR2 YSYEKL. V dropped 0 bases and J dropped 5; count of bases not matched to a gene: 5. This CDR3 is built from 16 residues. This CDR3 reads CASSQDRTGVRNTIYF. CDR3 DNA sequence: TGCGCCAGCAGCCAAGATCGGACAGGGGTTCGAAACACCATATATTTT.

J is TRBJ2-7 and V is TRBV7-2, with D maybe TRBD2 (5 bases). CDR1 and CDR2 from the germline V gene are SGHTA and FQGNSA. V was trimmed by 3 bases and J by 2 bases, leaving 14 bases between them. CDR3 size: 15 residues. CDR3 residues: CASSFSSSATYEQYF. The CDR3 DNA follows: TGTGCCAGCAGCTTTTCAAGTAGCGCCACCTACGAGCAGTACTTC.

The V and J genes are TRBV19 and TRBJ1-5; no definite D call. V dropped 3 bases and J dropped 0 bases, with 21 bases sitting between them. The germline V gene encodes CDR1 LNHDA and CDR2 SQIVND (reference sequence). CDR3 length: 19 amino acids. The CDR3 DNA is TGTGCCAGTAGTATTAAGGGCAGGTACGGATCCTATAGCAATCAGCCCCAGCATTTT. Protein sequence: CASSIKGRYGSYSNQPQHF.

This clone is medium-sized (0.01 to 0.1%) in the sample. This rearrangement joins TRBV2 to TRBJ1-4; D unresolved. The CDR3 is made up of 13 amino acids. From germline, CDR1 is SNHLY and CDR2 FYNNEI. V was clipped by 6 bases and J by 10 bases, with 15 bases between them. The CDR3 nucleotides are TGTGCCAGCAGGTCCCAGGACGGAGGAAAACTGTTTTTT. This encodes CASRSQDGGKLFF. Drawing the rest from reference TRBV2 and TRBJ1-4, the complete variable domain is EPEVTQTPSHQVTQMGQEVILRCVPISNHLYFYWYRQILGQKVEFLVSFYNNEISEKSEIFDDQFSVERPDGSNFTLKIRSTKLEDSAMYFCASRSQDGGKLFFGSGTQLSVL.

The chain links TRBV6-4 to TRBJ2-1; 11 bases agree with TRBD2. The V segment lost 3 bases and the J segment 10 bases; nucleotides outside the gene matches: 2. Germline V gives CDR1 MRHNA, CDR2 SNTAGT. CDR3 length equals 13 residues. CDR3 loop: CASSERLAGEQFF. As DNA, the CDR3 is TGTGCCAGCAGTGAGCGACTAGCGGGAGAGCAGTTCTTC.

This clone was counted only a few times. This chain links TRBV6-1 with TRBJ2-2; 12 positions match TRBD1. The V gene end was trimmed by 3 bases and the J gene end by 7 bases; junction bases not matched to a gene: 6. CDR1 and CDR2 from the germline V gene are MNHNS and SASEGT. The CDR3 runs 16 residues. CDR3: CASSDGGTGGIGELFF. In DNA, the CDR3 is TGTGCCAGCAGTGATGGCGGGACAGGGGGCATCGGGGAGCTGTTTTTT.

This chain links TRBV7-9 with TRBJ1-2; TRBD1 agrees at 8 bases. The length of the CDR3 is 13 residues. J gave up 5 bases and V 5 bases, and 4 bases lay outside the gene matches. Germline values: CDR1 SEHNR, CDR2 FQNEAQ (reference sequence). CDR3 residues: CASSTRQGYGYTF. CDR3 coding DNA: TGTGCCAGCAGCACGAGACAGGGGTATGGCTACACCTTC.

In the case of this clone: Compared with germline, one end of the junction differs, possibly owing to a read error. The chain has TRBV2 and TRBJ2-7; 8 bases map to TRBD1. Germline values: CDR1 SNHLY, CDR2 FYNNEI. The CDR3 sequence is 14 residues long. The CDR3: CASSEDRGYDEQYF. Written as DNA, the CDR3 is TGTGCCAGCAGCGAAGACAGGGGTTACGACGAGCAGTACTTC.

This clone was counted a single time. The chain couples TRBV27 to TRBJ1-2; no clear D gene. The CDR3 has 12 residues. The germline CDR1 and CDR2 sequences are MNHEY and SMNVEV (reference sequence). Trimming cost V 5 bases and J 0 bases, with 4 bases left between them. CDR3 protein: CASSHPNYGYTF. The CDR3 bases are TGTGCCAGCAGTCATCCTAACTATGGCTACACCTTC.